The rows below give T cell receptor beta chains drawn from one sample of a study of cytomegalovirus exposure and HLA in healthy donors. Clones were read by immunoSEQ multiplex PCR, and TCRdb kept only the in-frame ones, dropping some. The repertoire has around 39,000 clones, about 60% of them found once; the top ten carry about 9%. Specimen: PBMCs. These receptors came from a human donor in good health. Each CDR3 is given with its conserved first and last residue. D genes are given only for firm matches. Clone size, where shown, is once, few, many, or a class for clones that have expanded.

j_call,d_call,v_call,clone_size,cdr3_nt,cdr3_aa
TRBJ1-6,TRBD1,TRBV4-3,few,TGCGCCAGCAGCCAAGATCACAGGGGGTTTTCACCCCTCCACTTT,CASSQDHRGFSPLHF
TRBJ2-2,TRBD2,TRBV11-2,-,TGTGCCAGCAGCTTAGCGGGGGGGCGTACCGGGGAGCTGTTTTTT,CASSLAGGRTGELFF
TRBJ2-1,-,TRBV18,-,TGTGCCAGCTCAGCGACGGAGGCCCCCAACAATGAGCAGTTCTTC,CASSATEAPNNEQFF
TRBJ1-5,-,TRBV28,-,TGTGCCAGCAGTGTCACAGGCGGGGCCAATCAGCCCCAGCATTTT,CASSVTGGANQPQHF
TRBJ1-1,-,TRBV19,-,TGTGCCAGTAGTATCGGGAGGGGCACTGAAGCTTTCTTT,CASSIGRGTEAFF
TRBJ1-2,TRBD1,TRBV2,-,TGTGCCAGCAGTGAACGGGGACAGACCTATGGCTACACCTTC,CASSERGQTYGYTF
TRBJ2-7,TRBD1,TRBV7-8,-,TGTGCCAGCAGCGAGGGACAGGCTTACGAGCAGTACTTC,CASSEGQAYEQYF
TRBJ1-2,TRBD1,TRBV14,-,TGTGCCAGCAGTGTTATGGACAGGAGCCTCTATGGCTACACCTTC,CASSVMDRSLYGYTF
TRBJ2-5,-,TRBV18,-,TGTGCCAGCTCACCGAGAGGGGGAGAGACCCAGTACTTC,CASSPRGGETQYF
TRBJ1-2,TRBD1,TRBV5-1,-,TGCGCCAGCAGCATGGGACAGGGGTTTGGCTACACCTTC,CASSMGQGFGYTF
TRBJ2-7,-,TRBV10-3,-,TGTGCCATCAGTGGTCTAGAGACCTACGAGCAGTACTTC,CAISGLETYEQYF
TRBJ2-1,-,TRBV5-1,once,TGCGCCAGCAGCTTGAGTCCCGGGGTGAATGAGCAGTTCTTC,CASSLSPGVNEQFF
TRBJ2-3,-,TRBV2,-,TGTGCCAGCAGTGAAGCGCTAGCGGATACGCAGTATTTT,CASSEALADTQYF
TRBJ1-1,-,TRBV7-8,-,TGTGCCAGCAGCTCCGCCCCGGAAATCCGACAAACTTTCTTT,CASSSAPEIRQTFF
TRBJ2-1,TRBD1,TRBV7-3,few,TGTGCCAGCAGCTCCGGGACAGGGCGGTACAATGAGCAGTTCTTC,CASSSGTGRYNEQFF
TRBJ1-5,TRBD1,TRBV7-8,-,TGTGCCAGCAGCTTAGAGGGCAGGGGGTATAGCAATCAGCCCCAGCATTTT,CASSLEGRGYSNQPQHF
TRBJ2-1,TRBD1,TRBV7-9,-,TGTGCCAGCAGCTCGCCGACAGGGAAGTACAATGAGCAGTTCTTC,CASSSPTGKYNEQFF
TRBJ2-1,TRBD1,TRBV9,-,TGTGCCAGCAGCTCTCAGCAGGGGGCCTACAATGAGCAGTTCTTC,CASSSQQGAYNEQFF
TRBJ2-5,TRBD1,TRBV28,-,TGTGCCAGCAGTCCGCCGGGACAGCAAGGGGAGACCCAGTACTTC,CASSPPGQQGETQYF
TRBJ1-2,-,TRBV4-2,-,TGTGCCAGCAAGGAGGACAGCAAATATGGCTACACCTTC,CASKEDSKYGYTF
TRBJ2-6,-,TRBV5-4,-,TGTGCCAGCAGTTCTGGGGGGGGCGGACCTGGGGCCAACGTCCTGACTTTC,CASSSGGGGPGANVLTF
TRBJ1-6,TRBD1,TRBV7-6,-,TGTGCCAGCAGCTCAAGACAGGGGTCACCCCTCCACTTT,CASSSRQGSPLHF
TRBJ1-6,TRBD1,TRBV7-9,-,TGTGCCAGCAGCACCGGGACAGATAATTCACCCCTCCACTTT,CASSTGTDNSPLHF
TRBJ2-5,-,TRBV11-3,-,TGTGCCAGCAGTTTAAACCGGGACAACCAAGAGACCCAGTACTTC,CASSLNRDNQETQYF
TRBJ2-1,-,TRBV7-8,-,TGTGCCAGCAGCGAAACAGGGTTCTACAATGAGCAGTTCTTC,CASSETGFYNEQFF
TRBJ2-7,-,TRBV7-2,-,TGTGCCAGCAGCTATAGAGTAGGGAGCTCCTACGAGCAGTACTTC,CASSYRVGSSYEQYF
TRBJ2-2,-,TRBV12-5,-,TGTGCTAGTGGTCCAAGGACAAGCAGGGGCACCGGGGAGCTGTTTTTT,CASGPRTSRGTGELFF
TRBJ2-3,-,TRBV18,few,TGTGCCAGCTCACCCCCGGCAGGGGCAGATACGCAGTATTTT,CASSPPAGADTQYF
TRBJ2-7,-,TRBV12-2,-,TGTGCAAGTCGCATTCTAGCGGGGGGACCTCTCGAGCAGTACTTC,CASRILAGGPLEQYF
TRBJ1-2,-,TRBV6-5,-,TGTGCCACCCAACGGGGGGCTAGCTATGGCTACACCTTC,CATQRGASYGYTF